Following are 21 T cell receptor beta chains from one sample sequenced in a study of blood T cell repertoires in COVID-19 (dated by TCRdb to 2019 to 2021). Library preparation employed the immunoSEQ multiplex PCR assay. Held by TCRdb, this immuneACCESS table contains in-frame sequences only and omits some clones. Under half of the omission traces to an unresolved V gene where checked; the cause of the rest is unknown. Recorded for this sample are just over 650,000 clones; about 87% of them occurred a single time. The top ten hold approximately 0.25% of the sample. The sequenced sample consisted of peripheral blood. These receptors originate from a woman aged 18-30 years with acute or convalescent COVID-19.

This clone appeared a single time. The chain links TRBV9 to TRBJ2-5, with 13 bases aligning to TRBD2. There are 18 residues in the CDR3. The germline gives CDR1 SGDLS, CDR2 YYNGEE. The junction had 9 bases not matched to a gene; V was cut back by 3 bases and J by 1 base. CDR3 loop: CASSDRLAGGRGQETQYF. CDR3 sequence (DNA): TGTGCCAGCAGCGATCGACTAGCGGGGGGCCGCGGCCAAGAGACCCAGTACTTC.

This sequence joins TRBV2 and TRBJ1-2; no firm D call. The CDR3 runs to 15 residues. CDR1 and CDR2 (germline): SNHLY, FYNNEI. V was shortened by 10 bases and J by 8 bases, with 26 bases between the two germline ends. CDR3 amino acids: CANHIAAAGGKGYTF. CDR3 nucleotide sequence: TGTGCCAACCATATAGCGGCGGCTGGCGGGAAGGGCTACACCTTC.

CDR3 coding DNA: TGCGCCAGCAGCTCCTCTAGTGAGGGAGATACGCAGTATTTT. It encodes CASSSSSEGDTQYF. This chain connects TRBV5-1 to TRBJ2-3; tentative D call: TRBD2 (5 bases). The CDR3 has 14 amino acids. The germline V gene encodes CDR1 SGHRS and CDR2 YFSETQ. The V gene lost 3 bases and the J gene lost 5 bases, with 13 bases spanning the gap.

The genes are TRBV5-5 and TRBJ1-2; D is unresolved. Germline V CDR1 and CDR2: SGHKS, YYEKEE (reference sequence). The V end lost 4 bases, the J end lost 3 bases, and 22 bases lay between the germline ends. The CDR3 loop spans 17 amino acids. The CDR3, as DNA: TGTGCCAGCAGCCGGTTAACATCCGGCGGAGGAGACTATGGCTACACCTTC. As protein: CASSRLTSGGGDYGYTF.

The chain joins TRBV6-5 to TRBJ1-1; D gene ambiguous. This CDR3 is built from 14 residues. V was clipped by 6 bases and J by 5 bases, with 16 bases between them. The V gene's germline CDR1 is MNHEY and CDR2 SVGAGI. DNA of the CDR3: TGTGCCAGCAGCCGACTACCCGCCGGGACTGAAGCTTTCTTT. Protein product: CASSRLPAGTEAFF.

This sequence joins TRBV15 and TRBJ2-1, with 13 bases that match TRBD2. CDR3 length: 16 residues. Germline lookup yields CDR1 LNHNV and CDR2 YYDKDF (reference sequence). Losses at the gene ends were 8 bases for V and 6 bases for J; bases not matched to a gene: 10. The CDR3 DNA reads as TGTGCCACCGCCCGCGGACTAGCGGGGGCCCCCAATGAGCAGTTCTTC. This encodes CATARGLAGAPNEQFF.

V usage is TRBV24-1 and J usage is TRBJ1-3; D remains ambiguous. CDR1 is KGHDR, CDR2 SFDVKD, per germline. The CDR3 runs to 15 residues. V was shortened by 3 bases and J by 0 bases, with 8 bases between the two germline ends. The CDR3 nucleotides are TGTGCCACCAGTGATCCCGCGAGCTCTGGAAACACCATATATTTT. It translates to CATSDPASSGNTIYF.

The chain is built from TRBV7-2 and TRBJ2-4, with D possibly TRBD1 on 5 matching bases. Germline CDR1 is SGHTA and CDR2 is FQGNSA. V lost 4 bases to trimming and J lost 0 bases, with 10 bases between them. The CDR3 is 15 amino acids. In nucleotides, the CDR3 is TGTGCCAGCAGCTACCCAGGGATAGCCAAAAACATTCAGTACTTC. Translated, it gives CASSYPGIAKNIQYF.

The rearrangement links TRBV24-1 to TRBJ2-2, with a weak D call TRBD2 (6 bases). The CDR3 covers 16 residues. Deletions cut 4 bases from V and 2 bases from J, with 13 bases between. Germline loops: CDR1 KGHDR, CDR2 SFDVKD. The CDR3 region has the DNA TGTGCCACCAGTGAGGCGGGACGGCCAAACACCGGGGAGCTGTTTTTT. Translated: CATSEAGRPNTGELFF.

This sequence joins TRBV7-2 and TRBJ2-1; 9 nucleotides align to TRBD1. The CDR3 runs to 15 residues. Germline CDR1 reads SGHTA; CDR2 reads FQGNSA. Losses at the gene ends were 5 bases for V and 3 bases for J; bases not matched to a gene: 5. The chain's CDR3 is CASSHGTGNYNEQFF. CDR3 coding DNA: TGTGCCAGCAGCCATGGGACAGGGAACTACAATGAGCAGTTCTTC.

The rearrangement uses TRBV3-1 (or the pseudogene TRBV3-2) and TRBJ2-1, with D maybe TRBD2 (5 bases). The V end was cut by 5 bases, the J end by 3 bases, with 11 bases between. This CDR3 spans 14 amino acids. CDR1 LGHDT and CDR2 YNNKEL come from the germline V gene (reference sequence). CDR3 loop: CASSTTGGYNEQFF. The CDR3 DNA is TGTGCCAGCAGCACAACCGGAGGCTACAATGAGCAGTTCTTC.

V and J are TRBV30 and TRBJ1-4; 9 nucleotides line up with TRBD1. The V and J ends lost 0 bases and 5 bases, in that order; junction bases with no gene match: 16. The CDR3 spans 19 residues. From germline, CDR1 is GTSNPN and CDR2 SVGIG (reference sequence). CDR3 in DNA: TGTGCCTGGAGTGTAACGCTTTGGGGAGCGACAGGGGGAAATGAAAAACTGTTTTTT. Translating gives CAWSVTLWGATGGNEKLFF.

This clone came up once. The rearrangement uses TRBV5-1 and TRBJ2-5; 12 positions agree with TRBD1. CDR1 SGHRS and CDR2 YFSETQ come from the germline V gene. V dropped 4 bases and J dropped 3; count of bases not matched to a gene: 7. The CDR3 sequence is 16 residues long. The CDR3 DNA follows: TGCGCCAGCAGCCCGGGACAGGGGGCTTTGGAAGAGACCCAGTACTTC. This codes for CASSPGQGALEETQYF.

In the case of this clone: The same CDR3 is also encoded by other DNA sequences in this sample. This chain links TRBV29-1 with TRBJ1-1; tentative D call: TRBD1 (6 bases). Per the germline V gene, CDR1 is SQVTM and CDR2 is ANQGSEA. The germline V and J ends were trimmed by 2 bases and 0 bases, with 7 bases remaining between them. CDR3 length equals 13 residues. The CDR3 here is CSVEKGVNTEAFF. The CDR3 region has the DNA TGCAGCGTTGAAAAGGGGGTGAACACTGAAGCTTTCTTT.

The chain recombines TRBV18 with TRBJ2-5; 12 bases fit TRBD2. The germline CDR1 and CDR2 sequences are KGHSH and LQKENI. The CDR3 spans 14 residues. The trim removed 2 bases at V and 5 bases at J, leaving 0 bases unmatched. The CDR3: CASSPGLAGETQYF. The CDR3 coding sequence is TGTGCCAGCTCACCAGGACTAGCGGGGGAGACCCAGTACTTC.

V gene TRBV12-5 combines with J gene TRBJ2-6; 8 bases align to TRBD2. The CDR3 is 19 residues long. The J segment lost 0 bases and the V segment lost 1 base, leaving 8 bases of the junction unmatched. Germline assignment: CDR1 LGHNT and CDR2 FRNRAP. The DNA for the CDR3 is TGTGCTAGTGGTTTGGCCATTTTGCGGGGGGACTCTGGGGCCAACGTCCTGACTTTC. Its protein product is CASGLAILRGDSGANVLTF.

The J gene is TRBJ1-1, the V gene TRBV2; D is possibly TRBD1 (5 bases). The ends were cut back, 3 bases at V and 3 bases at J, with 11 bases in the middle. Germline V gene lookup returns CDR1 SNHLY and CDR2 FYNNEI. The CDR3 totals 14 residues. The CDR3, as DNA: TGTGCCAGCAGTGATGATCTAGGGGACACTGAAGCTTTCTTT. Protein sequence: CASSDDLGDTEAFF.

This chain links TRBV28 with TRBJ1-5, with 9 positions matching TRBD1. With V trimmed by 6 bases and J by 4 bases, 7 bases remained unmatched. This CDR3 region has 15 residues. Germline V lookup: CDR1 MDHEN, CDR2 SYDVKM. This CDR3 is CASSPRDRANQPQHF. For the CDR3, the DNA is TGTGCCAGCAGCCCCAGGGACAGGGCAAATCAGCCCCAGCATTTT.

The chain couples TRBV7-9 to TRBJ1-1, with 10 nucleotides matching TRBD1. Per the germline V gene, CDR1 is SEHNR and CDR2 is FQNEAQ (reference sequence). CDR3 length: 16 amino acids. Trimming at V came to 5 bases and at J to 1 base, leaving 7 bases not matched to a gene. The CDR3 DNA is TGTGCCAGCAGCGCGGGACAGGGGCTTAGGAACACTGAAGCTTTCTTT. The encoded protein is CASSAGQGLRNTEAFF. Based on the CDR3 plus reference TRBV7-9 and TRBJ1-1, the full variable domain is DTGVSQNPRHKITKRGQNVTFRCDPISEHNRLYWYRQTLGQGPEFLTYFQNEAQLEKSRLLSDRFSAERPKGSFSTLEIQRTEQGDSAMYLCASSAGQGLRNTEAFFGQGTRLTVV.

The J gene is TRBJ1-4, the V gene TRBV9; no definite D call. Between the trimmed V and J ends, which lost 2 bases and 8 bases, there was a span of 16 bases. The CDR3 length is 15 residues. CDR1 SGDLS and CDR2 YYNGEE come from the germline V gene. CDR3 DNA sequence: TGTGCCAGCAGCGTTGGACTTCTAGGCGGGGAAAAACTGTTTTTT. Translating it yields CASSVGLLGGEKLFF. Supplemented by reference TRBV9 and TRBJ1-4, the full variable domain reads DSGVTQTPKHLITATGQRVTLRCSPRSGDLSVYWYQQSLDQGLQFLIQYYNGEERAKGNILERFSAQQFPDLHSELNLSSLELGDSALYFCASSVGLLGGEKLFFGSGTQLSVL.

The CDR3 DNA is TGCGCCAGCAGCATGCACAGGGAACCCTACTCTGGAAACACCATATATTTT. Translated: CASSMHREPYSGNTIYF. The chain couples TRBV4-3 to TRBJ1-3, with D possibly TRBD1 on 6 matching bases. The CDR3 is 17 residues long. V was clipped by 5 bases and J by 0 bases, with 17 bases between them. Germline CDR1 reads LGHNA; CDR2 reads YSLEER.